This TCR beta chain was recorded in a study of blood T cells in healthy people across ages. Sample-barcoded 5' priming and a J-beta primer mix drove a second PCR of 7 to 11 cycles. TCRdb recomputed calls from the 5' RACE reads with MiXCR, one row per CDR3 protein. This table has around 800,000 distinct CDR3 sequences, roughly 50% appearing once. Study results and caveats: Estimates of total diversity, which came from one million sequenced T cells, were considered to be underestimates.

Details on this clonotype: Its antigen is still unknown.

This clonotype originated in a man at least 80 years old in good health. What was sequenced was blood.

The CDR3 DNA reads as TGTGCCAGCAGGATAAGCGGGAGTACAGATACGCAGTATTTT. This encodes CASRISGSTDTQYF. The V call is TRBV7-9, the J call TRBJ2-3, with 8 bases aligning to TRBD2. The CDR3 has 14 amino acids. J was trimmed by 3 bases and V by 6 bases; bases with no gene match: 5. Germline-derived CDR1 and CDR2 are SEHNR and FQNEAQ (reference sequence).